This T cell receptor (beta chain) was profiled in a study of blood T cells in healthy people across ages (dated by TCRdb to about 2015). Notes on the research overall: Template switching captured roughly one uniquely barcoded TCR beta cDNA molecule per two T cells in model experiments. Donors were grouped into four age groups: young (average approximately 16 years), middle-aged (about 38), aged (62) and long-lived (approximately 82). Age-related changes in TCR beta repertoire diversity were measured in the study by deep sequencing normalized with unique cDNA molecular identifiers. To avoid experimental bias, donors of different ages were distributed randomly across sequencing lanes. Two additional independent replicas of 1 million unique cDNA reads from the same blood draw were analyzed for two donors (one aged 18 to 29 and one aged 80 or older). Study-level results and caveats: The CMV infection status of donors was not known, potentially confounding age-related changes in expanded clonotypes. As age increased, observed TCR beta diversity per million T cells dropped in a roughly linear way, and a significant reduction was already evident by age 40. Estimates of total diversity based on one million sequenced T cells were regarded as lower bounds and as underestimates. Compared with the aged group, the long-lived group had more naive CD4+ T cells, fewer expanded clones and increased TCR diversity, a pattern suggesting age selection. Observed TCR beta diversity correlated strongly with the percentage of naive T cells measured by flow cytometry. Conclusive comparison of naive and antigen-experienced compartments was prevented by the profiling of bulk unsorted PBMCs.

Preparation of the library involved 5' RACE. The reads were generated on an Illumina HiSeq 2500. A second PCR of roughly 7 to 11 cycles was performed with a sample-barcoded 5' primer and a J-beta primer mix. A unique molecular identifier was introduced onto each TCR beta cDNA molecule by a template-switch 5' adaptor carrying 12 random nucleotides. Each sample yielded at least 2.5 million CDR3-containing paired-end reads. First-strand cDNA was synthesized from all RNA with the Mint cDNA synthesis kit, primed by a TRBC-specific oligonucleotide. Following uracil-DNA glycosylase treatment, all cDNA underwent a first 18-cycle PCR with the universal primers M1SS and BC2_uni_R. The paper's data handling went like this. Normalization of each sample was performed by random selection of 1 million high-quality reads, each carrying a distinct molecular identifier. Reads with shared molecular identifiers were discarded instead of being binned into consensus sequences. MiTCR, run with a Q25 quality threshold and the strictest error-elimination algorithm, handled CDR3 identification, clonotype clustering and error correction. Lower-bound total TCR beta diversity was estimated with a nonparametric unseen species model using Euler transformation. In-frame beta chains were kept once TCRdb had trimmed the public reads at Q25 with fastp and called clones with MiXCR. Each CDR3 protein appears once, grouped with its most common genes and DNA. These V and J calls are TCRdb output, not the study's own analysis. In all, the sample holds 650,000 to 1,000,000 distinct CDR3 sequences, and around 36% of those were seen once. The top ten clones comprise under 15% of the sample.

As to this clonotype: Its antigen is still unknown. The record has no base qualities; no much larger clone is one base away.

Measured from the cysteine to the phenylalanine, the CDR3 is 17 residues long. Only CDR3 DNA is held: 51 bases, read in frame from base 1. The germline V gene provides CDR1 KGHSH and CDR2 LQKENI. The V end gives up 3 bases and the J end 0 bases, leaving 9 bases in the junction not matched to a gene. Systemically healthy Caucasian individuals from Russia, roughly 40 in total and aged about 6 to 100 years, were included as donors. Each donor gave 9 to 10 milliliters of peripheral blood, collected into EDTA-treated Vacutainer tubes. Ficoll-Paque density-gradient centrifugation was used to isolate PBMCs, with at least 6.5 million obtained per sample. Trizol reagent was used to extract total RNA from the PBMCs, yielding at least 5 micrograms per sample. Naive CD45RAhigh/CD27high T cell percentages were measured by flow cytometry on a PBMC aliquot from every donor.

This TCR was recovered from a man younger than 35 in good health. Sequenced: blood. The V and J segments used are TRBV18 and TRBJ1-1, with 8 bases aligning to TRBD1. The CDR3 corresponds to CASSPSAYRGMNTEAFF. The DNA reads TGTGCCAGCTCACCGTCCGCTTACAGGGGGATGAACACTGAAGCTTTCTTT.